These 7 T cell receptor beta chains were sequenced from one sample in a study of T cells in Graves' hyperthyroidism and ophthalmopathy. Amplified regions were TCR beta CDR3 sequences from RNA transcripts. Primed by the HTBI set, a first-round RT-PCR was run on the TCR CDR3. TCRdb re-derived calls from the multiplex PCR reads in MiXCR, one entry per CDR3 protein. The table lists approximately 380,000 distinct CDR3 sequences, about 18% of them singletons. The sample was blood. Receptors originate from a woman aged 18-29 years with Graves' hyperthyroidism.

This clonotype was seen many times. The DNA for the CDR3 is TGCGCCAGCAGCTTGGTAGGGATCCACGAGCAGTACTTC. Amino acids: CASSLVGIHEQYF. This sequence joins TRBV5-1 and TRBJ2-7; no reliable D call. Trimming took 0 bases from V and 5 from J, leaving 9 bases between them. Germline loops: CDR1 SGHRS, CDR2 YFSETQ. The CDR3 length is 13 residues.

This clonotype showed up many times. Sequence at one end of the junction differs from germline and may be a read error. The rearrangement uses TRBV29-1 and TRBJ2-7; weak D call: TRBD1 (5 bases). Germline values: CDR1 SQVTM, CDR2 ANQGSEA. The CDR3 totals 12 residues. CDR3 protein: CNVFDSRYEQYF. For the CDR3, the DNA is TGCAACGTTTTTGACAGTCGATACGAGCAGTACTTC.

At least ten counts were recorded for this clonotype. The J gene is TRBJ1-5, the V gene TRBV20-1; unclear D gene. Trimming removed 0 bases at V and 0 bases at J, with 3 bases between. The CDR3 has 13 amino acids. CDR1 is DFQATT, CDR2 SNEGSKA, per germline (reference sequence). In DNA, the CDR3 is TGCAGTGCTAGAGATACTAGCAATCAGCCCCAGCATTTT. It encodes CSARDTSNQPQHF.

This clonotype showed up many times. The chain links TRBV6-4 to TRBJ1-1; a weak D match, TRBD1 (6 bases). Trimming took 6 bases from V and 6 from J, leaving 14 bases between them. The CDR3 loop spans 13 amino acids. The germline V gene encodes CDR1 MRHNA and CDR2 SNTAGT. CDR3 sequence reads: CASRTGGGPEAFF. CDR3 sequence (DNA): TGTGCCAGCAGGACGGGGGGCGGACCTGAAGCTTTCTTT.

This clonotype was counted ten times or more. The chain employs TRBV12-3 or TRBV12-4 and TRBJ1-2; D not resolved. The germline V and J ends were trimmed by 3 bases and 1 base, with 6 bases remaining between them. This CDR3 spans 13 amino acids. CDR3 in DNA: TGTGCCAGCAGTTTGCTCTTTAACTATGGCTACACCTTC. Translated, it gives CASSLLFNYGYTF.

The rearrangement joins TRBV7-3 to TRBJ2-7, with D tentatively TRBD1 (6 bases). Germline CDR1 SGHTA, CDR2 FQGTGA. Trimming cost V 2 bases and J 3 bases, with 14 bases left between them. This CDR3 region has 15 residues. The CDR3 DNA sequence: TGTGCCAGCAGCTTATATGTGGGGGCGATCTACGAGCAGTACTTC. Amino acids: CASSLYVGAIYEQYF.

This clonotype has a count of ten or more. This may be a read error, as it is one base from a much larger clone. This rearrangement joins TRBV27 to TRBJ2-4; D may be TRBD2 (5 bases). Germline V CDR1 and CDR2: MNHEY, SMNVEV (reference sequence). This CDR3 region has 15 residues. CDR3 nucleotides: TGTGCCAGCAGTTTAAGGCGGGCGAGGGAAAACATTAAGTACTTC. It specifies CASSLRRARENIKYF.